This T cell receptor (beta chain) emerged from a study of blood T cell repertoires in COVID-19. As for the study in general: COVID-19 samples from acute and convalescent phases originated in the United States, Italy and Spain. From T cells, B-cell-depleted T cells, or PBMCs came the material, which was cDNA or gDNA.

In the authors' workflow: Scientists estimated how many nucleated cells there were by amplifying reference gene primers. Profiled with immunoSEQ multiplex PCR; TCRdb holds only in-frame clones, not every one. That table gives V, J and clone size, and the DNA gave D and trimming. The sample consists of approximately 70,000 clones, about nine tenths of them appearing once. The sequence derives from a human donor in a cohort sampled during active COVID-19. The sequenced material came from peripheral blood.

The CDR3 DNA reads TGTGCCAGCAGCCAAGAAACGGGACTAGCGGGAGGTTCGGAGACCCAGTACTTC. Its protein is CASSQETGLAGGSETQYF. The chain joins TRBV3-1 (or the pseudogene TRBV3-2) to TRBJ2-5; 15 bases map to TRBD2. Germline CDR1 is LGHDT and CDR2 is YNNKEL (reference sequence). Trimming took 0 bases from V and 5 from J; bases not matched to a gene: 7. CDR3 length: 18 amino acids.